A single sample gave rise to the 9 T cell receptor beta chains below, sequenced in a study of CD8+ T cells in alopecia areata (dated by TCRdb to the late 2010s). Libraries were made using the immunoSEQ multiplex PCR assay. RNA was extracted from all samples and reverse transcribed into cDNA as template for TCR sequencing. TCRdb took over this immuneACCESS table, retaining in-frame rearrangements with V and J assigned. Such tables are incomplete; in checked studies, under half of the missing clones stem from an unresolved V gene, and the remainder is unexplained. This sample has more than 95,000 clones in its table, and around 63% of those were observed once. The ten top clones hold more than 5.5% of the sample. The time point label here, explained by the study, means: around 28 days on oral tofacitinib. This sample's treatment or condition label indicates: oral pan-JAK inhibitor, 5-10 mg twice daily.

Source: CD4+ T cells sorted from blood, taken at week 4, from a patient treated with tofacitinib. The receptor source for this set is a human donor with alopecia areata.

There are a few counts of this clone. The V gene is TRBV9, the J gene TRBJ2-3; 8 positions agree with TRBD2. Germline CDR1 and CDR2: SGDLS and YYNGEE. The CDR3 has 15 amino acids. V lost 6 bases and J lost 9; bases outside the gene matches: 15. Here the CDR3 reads CASTNGSGGRGTQYF. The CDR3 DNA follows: TGTGCCAGCACCAACGGGAGCGGGGGACGCGGCACGCAGTATTTT.

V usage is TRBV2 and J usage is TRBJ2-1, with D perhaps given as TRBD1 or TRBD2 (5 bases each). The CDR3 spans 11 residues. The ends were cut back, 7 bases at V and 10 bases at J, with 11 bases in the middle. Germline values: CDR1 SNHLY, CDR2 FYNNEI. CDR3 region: CASTPGLEQFF. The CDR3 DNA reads TGTGCCAGCACCCCGGGGCTGGAGCAGTTCTTC.

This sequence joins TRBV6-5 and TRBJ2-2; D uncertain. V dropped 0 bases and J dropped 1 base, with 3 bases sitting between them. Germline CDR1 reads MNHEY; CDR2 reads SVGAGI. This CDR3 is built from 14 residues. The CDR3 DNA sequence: TGTGCCAGCAGTTACTCGATGAACACCGGGGAGCTGTTTTTT. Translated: CASSYSMNTGELFF.

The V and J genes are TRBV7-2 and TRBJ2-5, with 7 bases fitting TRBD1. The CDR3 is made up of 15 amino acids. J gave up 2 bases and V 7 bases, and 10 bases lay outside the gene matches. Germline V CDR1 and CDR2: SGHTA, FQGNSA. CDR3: CASKLYGTAQETQYF. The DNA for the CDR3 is TGTGCCAGCAAACTCTACGGGACAGCGCAAGAGACCCAGTACTTC.

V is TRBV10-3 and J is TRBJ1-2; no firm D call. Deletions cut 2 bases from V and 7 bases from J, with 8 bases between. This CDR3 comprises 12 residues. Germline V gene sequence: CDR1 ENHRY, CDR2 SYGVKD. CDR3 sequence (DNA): TGTGCCATCAGTGAGAAAGGACGTGGCTACACCTTC. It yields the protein CAISEKGRGYTF.

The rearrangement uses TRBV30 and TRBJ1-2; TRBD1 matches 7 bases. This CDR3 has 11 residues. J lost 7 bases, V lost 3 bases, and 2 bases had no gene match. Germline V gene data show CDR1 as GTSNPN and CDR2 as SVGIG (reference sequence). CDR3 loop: CAWSTGVGYTF. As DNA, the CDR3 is TGTGCCTGGAGCACAGGGGTTGGCTACACCTTC. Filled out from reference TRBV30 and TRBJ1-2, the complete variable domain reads SQTIHQWPATLVQPVGSPLSLECTVEGTSNPNLYWYRQAAGRGLQLLFYSVGIGQISSEVPQNLSASRPQDRQFILSSKKLLLSDSGFYLCAWSTGVGYTFGSGTRLTVV.

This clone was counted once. The CDR3 loop is CATSRDLGYEQYF. The CDR3 DNA reads as TGTGCCACCAGCAGAGATCTAGGATACGAGCAGTACTTC. This chain links TRBV15 with TRBJ2-7; D gene uncertain. V lost 0 bases and J lost 4, with 7 bases in between. This CDR3 is built from 13 residues. CDR1 and CDR2 from the germline V gene are LNHNV and YYDKDF (reference sequence).

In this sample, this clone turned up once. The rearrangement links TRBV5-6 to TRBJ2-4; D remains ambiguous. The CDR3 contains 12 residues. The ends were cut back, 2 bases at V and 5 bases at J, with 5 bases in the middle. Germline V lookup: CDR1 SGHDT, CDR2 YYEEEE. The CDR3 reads CASSFAENIQYF. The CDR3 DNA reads TGTGCCAGCAGCTTCGCAGAAAACATTCAGTACTTC.

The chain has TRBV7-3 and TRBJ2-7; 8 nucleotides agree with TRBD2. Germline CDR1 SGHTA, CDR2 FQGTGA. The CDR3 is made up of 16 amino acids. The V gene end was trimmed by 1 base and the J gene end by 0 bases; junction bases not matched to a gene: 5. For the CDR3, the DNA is TGTGCCAGCAGCTTAATCTGGACTAGCAACTCCTACGAGCAGTACTTC. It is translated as CASSLIWTSNSYEQYF.